The entry below gives a single T cell receptor beta chain sequence along with its context. This specimen belongs to a study of shared clonotypes between healthy human individuals. Researchers partitioned CD4+ cells into CD45RA+ naive and CD45RA-negative memory subsets. The repertoire was sequenced with immunoSEQ multiplex PCR; TCRdb's copy has only in-frame clones and lacks some. The sample yields about 2 million clones, 90% to 95% seen once. The germline V and J ends were trimmed by 6 bases and 3 bases, with 12 bases remaining between them. This CDR3 is built from 14 residues. The germline V gene has CDR1 LNHDA and CDR2 SQIVND (reference sequence).

The receptor was derived from a man younger than 35 in good health. The chain combines TRBV19 with TRBJ1-5, with unresolved D. Material for sequencing was naive CD4+ T cells sorted from blood. The subset: CD45RA+ positively selected. This CDR3 is CASSPGPYNQPQHF. In DNA form, the CDR3 reads TGTGCCAGTAGCCCCGGTCCATACAATCAGCCCCAGCATTTT.